The present T cell receptor beta chain was sequenced within a study of blood T cell repertoires in COVID-19. Whole-study context: Samples came from the United States, Italy and Spain, spanning acute and convalescent COVID-19. The cDNA or gDNA used as material had been derived from T cells, B-cell-depleted T cells, or PBMCs.

Authors' methods: Amplified reference gene primers provided the basis for estimating nucleated cell counts. Here immunoSEQ multiplex PCR was the method, and the copy in TCRdb shows in-frame clones only, minus some. D and trimming were read from the DNA, whereas the V and J calls and clone size are those reported in that table. The table records 55,000 to 90,000 clones, 75% to 90% of them present only once. This CDR3 has 16 residues. In germline, CDR1 is LGHDT, CDR2 YNNKEL (reference sequence). J was trimmed by 5 bases and V by 3 bases; bases with no gene match: 11. The V call is TRBV3-1 (or the pseudogene TRBV3-2), the J call TRBJ2-7; 9 positions agree with TRBD2. Source material: peripheral blood. This receptor was identified in a woman aged 80 or over with active or convalescent COVID-19. CDR3 in amino acids: CASSQAGGPLIHEQYF. The CDR3 coding sequence is TGTGCCAGCAGCCAGGCGGGGGGGCCTTTAATTCACGAGCAGTACTTC.